This T cell receptor beta chain was found in a study of blood T cell repertoires in COVID-19. The overall study: COVID-19 samples collected from the United States, Italy and Spain covered acute and convalescent phases.

Enrolled during active infection, Seattle patients were then followed longitudinally. The V gene's germline CDR1 is SGHRS and CDR2 YFSETQ. The length of the CDR3 is 21 residues. V lost 4 bases, J lost 1 base, and 32 bases lay in between. Source study methods: The authors estimated nucleated cell counts from reference gene primer amplification. Some clones are missing from TCRdb's copy, which holds only in-frame ones; the method was immunoSEQ multiplex PCR. V and J calls and clone size are copied from that table; D and trimming were computed from the DNA. The data contain about 330,000 clones, 87% of them seen just once; the ten biggest clones take up around 9.9%.

Sequencing input: peripheral blood. This chain joins TRBV5-1 and TRBJ1-2; perhaps TRBD1 as D (6 bases). This receptor was identified in a man aged 25-45 years with COVID-19, enrolled during active disease. The CDR3 coding sequence is TGCGCCAGCAGCCCAGCCAAACCGGGGGGCGGTCTTAAACAAGATAACTATGGCTACACCTTC. Encoded protein: CASSPAKPGGGLKQDNYGYTF. Drawing the rest from reference TRBV5-1 and TRBJ1-2, the complete variable domain is KAGVTQTPRYLIKTRGQQVTLSCSPISGHRSVSWYQQTPGQGLQFLFEYFSETQRNKGNFPGRFSGRQFSNSRSEMNVSTLELGDSALYLCASSPAKPGGGLKQDNYGYTFGSGTRLTVV.